These 8 T cell receptor beta chains originate from one sample sequenced in a study of shared clonotypes between healthy human individuals. Libraries were prepared by immunoSEQ multiplex PCR; TCRdb keeps only in-frame clonotypes and omits some of them. The sample includes 500,000 to 650,000 clones, roughly four fifths of them seen just once. Material for sequencing was PBMCs. All receptors come from a woman between 40 and 55 years old in good health. Some clones in this sample may be carry-over from other donors' samples.

The V gene is TRBV4-2, the J gene TRBJ2-7, with D tentatively TRBD2 (6 bases). CDR1 and CDR2 (germline): LGHNA, YNFKEQ. The CDR3 consists of 15 residues. V was clipped by 0 bases and J by 0 bases, with 9 bases between them. The CDR3 loop is CASSQDTSPSYEQYF. CDR3 sequence (DNA): TGTGCCAGCAGCCAAGATACTAGCCCCTCCTACGAGCAGTACTTC.

This clone was seen ten or more times. The chain uses TRBV5-5 and TRBJ2-5; 8 bases agree with TRBD2. The V gene's germline CDR1 is SGHKS and CDR2 YYEKEE (reference sequence). V shed 4 bases and J 3 bases; nucleotides not matched to a gene: 11. This CDR3 spans 16 amino acids. The CDR3 region is CASSGIPGGVKETQYF. CDR3 bases: TGTGCCAGCAGCGGCATTCCCGGGGGGGTCAAAGAGACCCAGTACTTC.

This clone occurred a few times. V usage is TRBV7-8 and J usage is TRBJ1-4; D is uncertain. Germline V CDR1 and CDR2: SGHVS, FQNEAQ. Trimming shortened V by 1 base and J by 8 bases, and 11 bases separated the two germline ends. The CDR3 length is 14 residues. The CDR3 coding sequence is TGTGCCAGCAGCTTAGTACCGGGAGTCGAAAAACTGTTTTTT. Amino acids: CASSLVPGVEKLFF.

This chain connects TRBV15 to TRBJ2-1; 12 bases are shared with TRBD2. The trim removed 1 base at V and 2 bases at J, leaving 3 bases unmatched. CDR3 length: 17 residues. In germline, CDR1 is LNHNV, CDR2 YYDKDF (reference sequence). The CDR3 here is CATSRGLAGATYNEQFF. The CDR3 DNA follows: TGTGCCACCAGCAGAGGACTAGCGGGAGCTACCTACAATGAGCAGTTCTTC.

V gene TRBV29-1 combines with J gene TRBJ2-3, with 8 bases fitting TRBD2. The V gene's germline CDR1 is SQVTM and CDR2 ANQGSEA. The CDR3 is made up of 12 amino acids. V lost 6 bases, J lost 1 base, and 0 bases stayed unmatched. CDR3 region: CSVAGGTDTQYF. The CDR3, as DNA: TGCAGCGTAGCGGGAGGCACAGATACGCAGTATTTT.

A note on this clone: Its ends do not fully match the called genes, so a read error is possible. The chain has TRBV11-2 and TRBJ2-7, with D possibly being TRBD1 (6 bases). The V gene's germline CDR1 is SGHAT and CDR2 FQNNGV. The CDR3 extends over 14 amino acids. CDR3 in amino acids: CASSLNPDSQGLNF. CDR3 nucleotide sequence: TGTGCCAGCAGCTTAAACCCGGACAGCCAGGGCCTCAACTTC.

The rearrangement uses TRBV9 and TRBJ2-3; TRBD1 is a possible D gene (7 bases). The CDR3 has 17 residues. Germline CDR1 and CDR2: SGDLS and YYNGEE. The V and J ends lost 3 bases and 2 bases respectively, with 19 bases between them. CDR3 nucleotides: TGTGCCAGCAGCGAGAGTGCGGGACAGACTTTCACAGATACGCAGTATTTT. Protein sequence: CASSESAGQTFTDTQYF.

The chain recombines TRBV11-2 with TRBJ2-7, with D possibly matching TRBD1 (6 bases). The CDR3 length is 14 residues. Trimming pared 6 bases from V and 5 bases from J, leaving 17 bases between. CDR1 SGHAT and CDR2 FQNNGV come from the germline V gene. The CDR3 DNA follows: TGTGCCAGCAGTTTGGACAGATCGTTAGACGAGCAGTACTTC. Encoded protein: CASSLDRSLDEQYF.